Presented here are 17 T cell receptor beta chains from one specimen sequenced in a study of T cells after posttransplantation cyclophosphamide. Cyclophosphamide on days +3 and +4 followed busulfan-fludarabine conditioning and a marrow graft. TCRdb's copy holds only in-frame clones and misses some; the assay was immunoSEQ multiplex PCR. The sample consists of 4,500 or so clones, approximately 80% of them appearing once. Material: PBMCs, obtained after allogeneic stem cell transplant with posttransplant cyclophosphamide. The receptors stem from a male patient between 40 and 50 years old who received an allogeneic stem cell transplant from a related donor, was CMV-positive, and had acute and chronic GVHD. A share of the T cells may be of graft donor origin.

This rearrangement joins TRBV2 to TRBJ1-1; 9 positions match TRBD1. The CDR3 contains 15 residues. Germline V gene lookup returns CDR1 SNHLY and CDR2 FYNNEI. The J segment lost 4 bases and the V segment lost 4 bases, leaving 7 bases of the junction unmatched. CDR3 in amino acids: CASSARDRVGTEAFF. CDR3 coding DNA: TGTGCCAGCAGTGCACGGGACAGGGTCGGCACTGAAGCTTTCTTT.

The chain links TRBV7-8 to TRBJ2-3; 16 bases fit TRBD2. CDR1 and CDR2 from the germline V gene are SGHVS and FQNEAQ. This CDR3 contains 17 residues. J gave up 5 bases and V 5 bases, and 7 bases lay outside the gene matches. As DNA, the CDR3 is TGTGCCAGCAGCCTCACGGGACTAGCGGGGGGGGGAGATACGCAGTATTTT. Protein product: CASSLTGLAGGGDTQYF. The full variable domain, in which reference TRBV7-8 and TRBJ2-3 provide the parts outside the CDR3, is GAGVSQSPRYKVAKRGQDVALRCDPISGHVSLFWYQQALGQGPEFLTYFQNEAQLDKSGLPSDRFFAERPEGSVSTLKIQRTQQEDSAVYLCASSLTGLAGGGDTQYFGPGTRLTVL.

The rearrangement joins TRBV7-9 to TRBJ2-7; D gene ambiguous. The CDR3 consists of 13 residues. CDR1 SEHNR and CDR2 FQNEAQ come from the germline V gene (reference sequence). V was trimmed by 8 bases and J by 2 bases, leaving 13 bases between them. CDR3 protein: CASQEPKPYEQYF. The CDR3 region has the DNA TGTGCCAGCCAAGAGCCCAAACCCTACGAGCAGTACTTC. Supplemented by reference TRBV7-9 and TRBJ2-7, the full variable domain reads DTGVSQNPRHKITKRGQNVTFRCDPISEHNRLYWYRQTLGQGPEFLTYFQNEAQLEKSRLLSDRFSAERPKGSFSTLEIQRTEQGDSAMYLCASQEPKPYEQYFGPGTRLTVT.

J is TRBJ1-4 and V is TRBV2; D ambiguous. Germline assignment: CDR1 SNHLY and CDR2 FYNNEI. The length of the CDR3 is 13 residues. V was clipped by 5 bases and J by 7 bases, with 11 bases between them. CDR3 residues: CASSRQEVEKLFF. The CDR3 region has the DNA TGTGCCAGCAGTAGGCAGGAGGTTGAAAAACTGTTTTTT.

This clone was seen just once. The chain couples TRBV9 to TRBJ2-1; 8 nucleotides match TRBD1. This CDR3 region has 14 residues. Germline trimming cut 4 bases from V and 8 bases from J; bases unmatched to any gene: 8. The V gene's germline CDR1 is SGDLS and CDR2 YYNGEE. The CDR3 protein is CASSSQTGDHEQFF. The CDR3 bases are TGTGCCAGCAGCTCCCAGACAGGGGATCATGAGCAGTTCTTC.

V and J are TRBV4-2 and TRBJ2-1; D ambiguous. Germline values: CDR1 LGHNA, CDR2 YNFKEQ. The CDR3 consists of 13 residues. V was pared by 1 base and J by 4 bases, with 5 bases between. CDR3 nucleotides: TGTGCCAGCAGCCAAGCGCGGTACAATGAGCAGTTCTTC. Encoded protein: CASSQARYNEQFF.

The chain is built from TRBV5-5 and TRBJ2-2, with TRBD1 matching 7 bases. CDR3 size: 14 residues. Germline V CDR1 and CDR2: SGHKS, YYEKEE (reference sequence). Trimming cost V 4 bases and J 4 bases; bases outside gene matches: 4. CDR3 in DNA: TGTGCCAGCAGCCTCGGACAGGCCACCGGGGAGCTGTTTTTT. It is translated as CASSLGQATGELFF.

This clone showed up just once. The chain carries TRBV25-1 and TRBJ1-5, with 10 positions matching TRBD1. From germline, CDR1 is MGHDK and CDR2 SYGVNS. There are 16 residues in the CDR3. The ends lost 6 bases at V and 2 bases at J; junction bases unmatched: 7. For the CDR3, the DNA is TGTGCCAGCAGGGGACAGGGGTTCGATGGCAATCAGCCCCAGCATTTT. Protein: CASRGQGFDGNQPQHF.

V gene TRBV19 combines with J gene TRBJ2-7, with D perhaps TRBD1 (6 bases). The V gene lost 2 bases and the J gene lost 2 bases, with 13 bases spanning the gap. CDR1 is LNHDA, CDR2 SQIVND, per germline (reference sequence). The CDR3 sequence is 15 residues long. CDR3 in amino acids: CASSITRDTTYEQYF. The CDR3 DNA follows: TGTGCCAGTAGTATAACCCGGGACACTACCTACGAGCAGTACTTC.

This clone was counted only a few times. The J gene is TRBJ2-1, the V gene TRBV7-8; 9 bases agree with TRBD2. Germline V CDR1 and CDR2: SGHVS, FQNEAQ. The CDR3 has 16 amino acids. The junction had 7 bases not matched to a gene; V was cut back by 5 bases and J by 2 bases. The CDR3 here is CASSREAGGTYNEQFF. The CDR3, as DNA: TGTGCCAGCAGCCGTGAAGCGGGAGGAACCTACAATGAGCAGTTCTTC.

This clone turned up a few times. The CDR3 DNA is TGCAGCGTTGAGTCCCCAGGGGCCGGATCAGATACGCAGTATTTT. It codes for CSVESPGAGSDTQYF. V usage is TRBV29-1 and J usage is TRBJ2-3; the D gene is possibly TRBD1 (6 bases). The CDR3 extends over 15 amino acids. Trimming removed 3 bases from V and 4 bases from J, with 17 bases in between. Germline CDR1 SQVTM, CDR2 ANQGSEA.

The genes are TRBV19 and TRBJ1-5; D is undetermined. Looked up from germline, CDR1 is LNHDA and CDR2 is SQIVND (reference sequence). V was pared by 6 bases and J by 1 base, with 4 bases between. The CDR3 has 12 amino acids. CDR3 sequence: CASSQSNQPQHF. CDR3 nucleotide sequence: TGTGCCAGTAGCCAAAGCAATCAGCCCCAGCATTTT.

The CDR3 DNA reads as TGTGCCAGCAGCTTACCAGGGTGGGACTATGGCTACACCTTC. This translates into CASSLPGWDYGYTF. The gene calls are TRBV7-9 and TRBJ1-2; D might be TRBD1 (5 bases). The CDR3 is 14 amino acids. Trimming took 2 bases from V and 3 from J, leaving 10 bases between them. From germline, CDR1 is SEHNR and CDR2 FQNEAQ (reference sequence).

The chain links TRBV30 to TRBJ1-1; D call uncertain. The V gene's germline CDR1 is GTSNPN and CDR2 SVGIG (reference sequence). V was pared by 0 bases and J by 1 base, with 6 bases between. This CDR3 spans 13 amino acids. The DNA of the CDR3 is TGTGCCTGGAGTGTACCGGGGAACACTGAAGCTTTCTTT. Translating it yields CAWSVPGNTEAFF.

CDR3 DNA: TGTGCCAGCAGTAACAAGCAGGGACAGGGATTGCTAAGCAATCAGCCCCAGCATTTT. Translating gives CASSNKQGQGLLSNQPQHF. The rearrangement uses TRBV2 and TRBJ1-5; 9 bases align to TRBD1. This CDR3 contains 19 residues. V shed 5 bases and J 1 base; nucleotides not matched to a gene: 15. Germline V lookup: CDR1 SNHLY, CDR2 FYNNEI.

The chain has TRBV4-3 and TRBJ2-1; possibly TRBD2 for D (6 bases). V was cut by 0 bases and J by 4 bases, with 13 bases left in between. CDR1 and CDR2 from the germline V gene are LGHNA and YSLEER. The length of the CDR3 is 16 residues. CDR3: CASSQEGGASYNEQFF. The DNA for the CDR3 is TGCGCCAGCAGCCAAGAAGGCGGGGCGTCATACAATGAGCAGTTCTTC.

As for this clone: The junction shows a germline mismatch at one end, possibly a read error. V and J are TRBV18 and TRBJ2-5; 9 bases align to TRBD1. Germline loops: CDR1 KGHSH, CDR2 LQKENI. The length of the CDR3 is 14 residues. The CDR3 DNA is TGTGCCAGCTCCCAGGGACAGGGCCAAGGGACCCAGTACTTC. Residues: CASSQGQGQGTQYF.